The sequence of this T cell receptor beta chain was determined in a study of yellow fever vaccine responses in identical twins. TCRdb re-derived calls from the RT-PCR reads in MiXCR, one entry per CDR3 protein. The sample has roughly 17,000 distinct CDR3 sequences, approximately 70% seen once. CDR1 and CDR2 (germline): SQVTM, ANQGSEA. This CDR3 has 13 amino acids. Trimming removed 6 bases from V and 5 bases from J, with 16 bases in between. This TCR came from a woman between 18 and 29 years old who received the yellow fever vaccine. The chain joins TRBV29-1 to TRBJ2-5; D is possibly TRBD1 or TRBD2 (5 bases each). The sample in question was T cells from blood (PBMCs), unsorted or a sorted subset (not recorded which), obtained before or after yellow fever vaccination (not recorded which). The CDR3 nucleotides read TGCAGCGTACTCCGGGACGCAGGGGAGACCCAGTACTTC. This encodes CSVLRDAGETQYF. Drawing the rest from reference TRBV29-1 and TRBJ2-5, the complete variable domain is SAVISQKPSRDICQRGTSLTIQCQVDSQVTMMFWYRQQPGQSLTLIATANQGSEATYESGFVIDKFPISRPNLTFSTLTVSNMSPEDSSIYLCSVLRDAGETQYFGPGTRLLVL.